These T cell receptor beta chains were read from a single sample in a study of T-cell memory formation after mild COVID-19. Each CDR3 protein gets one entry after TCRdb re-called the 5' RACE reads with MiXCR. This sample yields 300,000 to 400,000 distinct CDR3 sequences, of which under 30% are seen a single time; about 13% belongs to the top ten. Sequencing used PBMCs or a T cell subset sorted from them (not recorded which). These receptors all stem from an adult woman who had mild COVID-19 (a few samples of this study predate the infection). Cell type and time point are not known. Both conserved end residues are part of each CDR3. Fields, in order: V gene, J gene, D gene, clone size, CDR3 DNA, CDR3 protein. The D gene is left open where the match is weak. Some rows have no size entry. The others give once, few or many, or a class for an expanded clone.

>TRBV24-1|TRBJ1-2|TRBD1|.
TGTGCCACCAGTGATTCTACGACAGGGTCGGTCTATGGCTACACCTTC
CATSDSTTGSVYGYTF
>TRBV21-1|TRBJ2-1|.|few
TGTGCCAGCAGCAAAGAGCAGCGGGAGCGGTCCTACAATGAGCAGTTCTTC
CASSKEQRERSYNEQFF
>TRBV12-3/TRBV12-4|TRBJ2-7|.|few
TGTGCCAGCACGTCGGTGATCCTACTGGAGCAGTACTTC
CASTSVILLEQYF
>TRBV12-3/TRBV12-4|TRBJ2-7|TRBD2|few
TGTGCCAGTAAGACTAGCGGGAGTTCTTACGAGCAGTACTTC
CASKTSGSSYEQYF
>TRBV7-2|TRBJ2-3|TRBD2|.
TGTGCCAGCAGCTCGCCGGGACTAGCGGGGGTTCGAACAGATACGCAGTATTTT
CASSSPGLAGVRTDTQYF
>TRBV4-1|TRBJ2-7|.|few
TGCGCCAGCAGCCAAGCCTTGTCGGATTACGAGCAGTACTTC
CASSQALSDYEQYF
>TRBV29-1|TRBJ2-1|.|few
TGCAGCGTTGAGTCTCAGGCGCACCATGAGCAGTTCTTC
CSVESQAHHEQFF
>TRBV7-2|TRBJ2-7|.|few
TGTGCCAGCAGCCTAGCCCCCGCGGGAAGCGGGCTCGAGCAGTACTTC
CASSLAPAGSGLEQYF
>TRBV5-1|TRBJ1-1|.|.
TGCGCCAGCAGCTTGGGCCCCAACGGTGGTAGTGAAGCTTTCTTT
CASSLGPNGGSEAFF
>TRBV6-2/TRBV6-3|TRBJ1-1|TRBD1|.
TGTGCCAGCAGTTACTCGATTACCCTGACAGGGGTTGACACTGAAGCTTTCTTT
CASSYSITLTGVDTEAFF
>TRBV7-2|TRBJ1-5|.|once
TGTGCCAGCAGCTTAGGTGGGGCAGGGGAGGATCAGCCCCAGCATTTT
CASSLGGAGEDQPQHF
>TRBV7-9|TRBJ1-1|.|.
TGTGCCAGCAGCTTCGCCGCCTTCATACAGGGAGGTACTGAAGCTTTCTTT
CASSFAAFIQGGTEAFF
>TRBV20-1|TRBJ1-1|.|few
TGCAGTGCTAGTTGGGGAACTGAAGCTTTCTTT
CSASWGTEAFF
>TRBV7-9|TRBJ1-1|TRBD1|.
TGTGCCAGCAGCTTAGCGCCCGGGACAGGGGGCAACACTGAAGCTTTCTTT
CASSLAPGTGGNTEAFF
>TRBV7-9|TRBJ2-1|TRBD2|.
TGTGCCAGCAGCTTAGAACTAGCGGGAGACAATGAGCAGTTCTTC
CASSLELAGDNEQFF
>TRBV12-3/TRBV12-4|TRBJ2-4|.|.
TGTGCCAGCAGTTTAGTCCTCCAAGCAGGGGCCAAAAACATTCAGTACTTC
CASSLVLQAGAKNIQYF
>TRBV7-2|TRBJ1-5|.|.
TGTGCCAGCAGTTCCAACAGTTTTGGTCAGCCCCAGCATTTT
CASSSNSFGQPQHF
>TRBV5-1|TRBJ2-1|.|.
TGCGCCAGCAGCTGGCCAAGCTCCTACAATGAGCAGTTCTTC
CASSWPSSYNEQFF
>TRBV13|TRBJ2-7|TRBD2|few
TGTGCCAGCAGCCACACGGGAGGAGGATCCTACGAGCAGTACTTC
CASSHTGGGSYEQYF
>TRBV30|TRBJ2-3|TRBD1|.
TGTGCCTGGACAGGGGGCACACTCACAGATACGCAGTATTTT
CAWTGGTLTDTQYF
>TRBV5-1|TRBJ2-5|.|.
TGCGCCAGCAGGAGGGGGTTGGAAGAGACCCAGTACTTC
CASRRGLEETQYF
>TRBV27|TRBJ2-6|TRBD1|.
TGTGCCAGCAGCTCCCTCGGGACAGAACACTCTGGGGCCAACGTCCTGACTTTC
CASSSLGTEHSGANVLTF